A selection of T cell receptor beta chains follows, all from one sample in a study of shared clonotypes between healthy human individuals. Sequencing was performed with immunoSEQ multiplex PCR; in TCRdb, only in-frame clones are kept and a portion is missing. The sample lists about 2.4 million clones; approximately 94% were seen once. The sequenced material came from naive CD4+ T cells sorted from blood. These receptors all come from a man aged 18 to 30 in good health. The CDR3 runs from the conserved cysteine through the conserved F or W. A D gene is named only where the DNA matches it firmly. A row's size may be missing; if present it is once, few, many or a size class.

J gene: TRBJ2-5; V gene: TRBV28; D gene: NA; clone size: NA; CDR3 protein: CASLSSRQGQETQYF; CDR3 DNA: TGTGCCAGCTTGTCGAGTAGGCAGGGACAAGAGACCCAGTACTTC
J gene: TRBJ2-7; V gene: TRBV7-2; D gene: TRBD1; clone size: once; CDR3 protein: CASSSGTGKGEQYF; CDR3 DNA: TGTGCCAGCAGCTCGGGGACAGGGAAGGGCGAGCAGTACTTC
J gene: TRBJ2-7; V gene: TRBV6-5; D gene: NA; clone size: NA; CDR3 protein: CASSLLGPSYEQYF; CDR3 DNA: TGTGCCAGCAGTCTCTTGGGGCCTTCCTACGAGCAGTACTTC
J gene: TRBJ1-5; V gene: TRBV7-2; D gene: NA; clone size: NA; CDR3 protein: CASSLRTENQPQHF; CDR3 DNA: TGTGCCAGCAGCCTACGGACAGAGAATCAGCCCCAGCATTTT
J gene: TRBJ2-7; V gene: TRBV6-5; D gene: TRBD1; clone size: once; CDR3 protein: CASRTPGQGEYF; CDR3 DNA: TGTGCCAGCAGGACACCGGGACAGGGGGAGTACTTC
J gene: TRBJ2-4; V gene: TRBV6-1; D gene: NA; clone size: NA; CDR3 protein: CASRYHRDFSNIQYF; CDR3 DNA: TGTGCCAGCAGATACCACCGGGACTTTTCGAACATTCAGTACTTC
J gene: TRBJ2-5; V gene: TRBV5-1; D gene: NA; clone size: NA; CDR3 protein: CASTSSFQGWETQYF; CDR3 DNA: TGCGCCAGCACCTCCTCCTTCCAGGGGTGGGAGACCCAGTACTTC
J gene: TRBJ1-2; V gene: TRBV18; D gene: NA; clone size: few; CDR3 protein: CASSPLFHGYTF; CDR3 DNA: TGTGCCAGCTCACCCCTTTTCCATGGCTACACCTTC
J gene: TRBJ2-3; V gene: TRBV6-1; D gene: TRBD2; clone size: NA; CDR3 protein: CASSTTSGGTDTQYF; CDR3 DNA: TGTGCCAGCAGCACAACTAGCGGCGGCACAGATACGCAGTATTTT
J gene: TRBJ2-5; V gene: TRBV10-3; D gene: NA; clone size: NA; CDR3 protein: CAISESSAVKETQYF; CDR3 DNA: TGTGCCATCAGTGAGTCATCGGCAGTAAAAGAGACCCAGTACTTC
J gene: TRBJ1-2; V gene: TRBV5-1; D gene: TRBD1; clone size: NA; CDR3 protein: CASSWGQEAYYTF; CDR3 DNA: TGCGCCAGCAGCTGGGGACAGGAGGCCTACTACACCTTC
J gene: TRBJ2-5; V gene: TRBV9; D gene: TRBD2; clone size: NA; CDR3 protein: CASSRTSGRAEETQYF; CDR3 DNA: TGTGCCAGCAGCCGGACTAGCGGGAGGGCCGAGGAGACCCAGTACTTC
J gene: TRBJ1-5; V gene: TRBV5-1; D gene: NA; clone size: NA; CDR3 protein: CASMGGTDQPQHF; CDR3 DNA: TGCGCCAGCATGGGGGGGACGGATCAGCCCCAGCATTTT
J gene: TRBJ2-3; V gene: TRBV9; D gene: TRBD2; clone size: NA; CDR3 protein: CASSVLGGVTDTQYF; CDR3 DNA: TGTGCCAGCAGCGTACTCGGGGGGGTCACAGATACGCAGTATTTT
J gene: TRBJ1-1; V gene: TRBV7-9; D gene: NA; clone size: few; CDR3 protein: CASSFPNTEAFF; CDR3 DNA: TGTGCCAGCAGCTTTCCGAACACTGAAGCTTTCTTT
J gene: TRBJ2-2; V gene: TRBV4-1; D gene: NA; clone size: NA; CDR3 protein: CASSQVVTLAGELFF; CDR3 DNA: TGCGCCAGCAGCCAAGTCGTTACACTCGCCGGGGAGCTGTTTTTT
J gene: TRBJ2-5; V gene: TRBV2; D gene: TRBD2; clone size: NA; CDR3 protein: CASKRAGGLKFSVVETQYF; CDR3 DNA: TGTGCCAGCAAACGAGCGGGGGGGCTGAAATTTAGCGTCGTTGAGACCCAGTACTTC
J gene: TRBJ2-1; V gene: TRBV9; D gene: NA; clone size: NA; CDR3 protein: CASSVGDRGLNYNEQFF; CDR3 DNA: TGTGCCAGCAGCGTAGGTGATCGGGGGTTAAACTACAATGAGCAGTTCTTC
J gene: TRBJ2-7; V gene: TRBV7-9; D gene: NA; clone size: NA; CDR3 protein: CASSLGLKSSYEQYF; CDR3 DNA: TGTGCCAGCAGCTTAGGCCTGAAAAGCTCCTACGAGCAGTACTTC
J gene: TRBJ2-7; V gene: TRBV5-1; D gene: NA; clone size: once; CDR3 protein: CASSLGEQGHEQYF; CDR3 DNA: TGCGCCAGCAGCTTGGGGGAGCAGGGCCACGAGCAGTACTTC
J gene: TRBJ2-2; V gene: TRBV19; D gene: NA; clone size: once; CDR3 protein: CASSTQAKRGKLFF; CDR3 DNA: TGTGCCAGTAGCACACAAGCGAAGCGCGGAAAGCTGTTTTTT
J gene: TRBJ2-7; V gene: TRBV11-2; D gene: TRBD2; clone size: NA; CDR3 protein: CASSLDRTSLEQYF; CDR3 DNA: TGTGCCAGCAGCTTAGATAGGACTAGCCTCGAGCAGTACTTC
J gene: TRBJ2-1; V gene: TRBV10-2; D gene: TRBD2; clone size: NA; CDR3 protein: CASSEPGGPKNEQFF; CDR3 DNA: TGCGCCAGCAGTGAGCCGGGGGGGCCGAAGAATGAGCAGTTCTTC
J gene: TRBJ2-6; V gene: TRBV7-8; D gene: NA; clone size: once; CDR3 protein: CASSLSQIAGANVLTF; CDR3 DNA: TGTGCCAGCAGCTTAAGTCAGATTGCTGGGGCCAACGTCCTGACTTTC
J gene: TRBJ1-2; V gene: TRBV6-1; D gene: NA; clone size: NA; CDR3 protein: CASMGVVHGYTF; CDR3 DNA: TGTGCCAGCATGGGTGTTGTGCATGGCTACACCTTC
J gene: TRBJ1-2; V gene: TRBV9; D gene: TRBD1; clone size: NA; CDR3 protein: CASSDRDRINYGYTF; CDR3 DNA: TGTGCCAGCAGTGACCGGGACAGAATTAACTATGGCTACACCTTC
J gene: TRBJ2-5; V gene: TRBV5-6; D gene: TRBD1; clone size: once; CDR3 protein: CASSLSPGQTLETQYF; CDR3 DNA: TGTGCCAGCAGCTTGTCACCGGGACAGACTCTAGAGACCCAGTACTTC
J gene: TRBJ2-5; V gene: TRBV18; D gene: NA; clone size: NA; CDR3 protein: CASSPGRVQETQYF; CDR3 DNA: TGTGCCAGCTCACCTGGACGGGTTCAAGAGACCCAGTACTTC
J gene: TRBJ1-2; V gene: TRBV25-1; D gene: TRBD1; clone size: NA; CDR3 protein: CASSAGTVANYGYTF; CDR3 DNA: TGTGCCAGCAGTGCAGGGACAGTAGCTAACTATGGCTACACCTTC
J gene: TRBJ1-2; V gene: TRBV7-9; D gene: NA; clone size: NA; CDR3 protein: CASSFDTNYGYTF; CDR3 DNA: TGTGCCAGCAGCTTCGACACTAACTATGGCTACACCTTC
J gene: TRBJ2-5; V gene: TRBV6-6; D gene: NA; clone size: NA; CDR3 protein: CASRASQETQYF; CDR3 DNA: TGTGCCAGCAGGGCTTCCCAAGAGACCCAGTACTTC
J gene: TRBJ2-2; V gene: TRBV28; D gene: NA; clone size: NA; CDR3 protein: CASSLSAGAGELFF; CDR3 DNA: TGTGCCAGCAGTTTGTCGGCTGGGGCCGGGGAGCTGTTTTTT
J gene: TRBJ1-1; V gene: TRBV5-1; D gene: NA; clone size: NA; CDR3 protein: CASSFEGLGTEAFF; CDR3 DNA: TGCGCCAGCAGCTTTGAGGGTTTGGGCACTGAAGCTTTCTTT
J gene: TRBJ2-7; V gene: TRBV11-2; D gene: TRBD1; clone size: NA; CDR3 protein: CASSQTPDRGSYEQYF; CDR3 DNA: TGTGCCAGCAGCCAGACCCCGGACAGGGGCTCCTACGAGCAGTACTTC
J gene: TRBJ2-7; V gene: TRBV2; D gene: NA; clone size: NA; CDR3 protein: CASMIGAGRREQYF; CDR3 DNA: TGTGCCAGCATGATTGGGGCTGGAAGGCGGGAGCAGTACTTC
J gene: TRBJ2-7; V gene: TRBV6-1; D gene: TRBD1; clone size: NA; CDR3 protein: CASSVGTGGAFYEQYF; CDR3 DNA: TGTGCCAGCAGTGTGGGGACAGGGGGCGCTTTCTACGAGCAGTACTTC
J gene: TRBJ2-7; V gene: TRBV6-1; D gene: TRBD1; clone size: once; CDR3 protein: CASSGSGTGAYEQYF; CDR3 DNA: TGTGCCAGCAGTGGCTCCGGGACAGGGGCCTACGAGCAGTACTTC
J gene: TRBJ1-1; V gene: TRBV2; D gene: NA; clone size: NA; CDR3 protein: CASSDRGNTEAFF; CDR3 DNA: TGTGCCAGCAGTGATAGAGGGAACACTGAAGCTTTCTTT
J gene: TRBJ2-3; V gene: TRBV5-4; D gene: NA; clone size: NA; CDR3 protein: CASSSGGGTSSTDTQYF; CDR3 DNA: TGTGCCAGCAGCTCAGGTGGCGGGACTTCTAGCACAGATACGCAGTATTTT
J gene: TRBJ2-2; V gene: TRBV5-1; D gene: TRBD2; clone size: NA; CDR3 protein: CASSSRAGGPTMNTGELFF; CDR3 DNA: TGCGCCAGCAGCTCCCGAGCGGGGGGGCCGACAATGAACACCGGGGAGCTGTTTTTT
J gene: TRBJ2-3; V gene: TRBV19; D gene: TRBD2; clone size: once; CDR3 protein: CATQARLAGVDTQYF; CDR3 DNA: TGTGCCACGCAGGCGAGACTAGCGGGGGTAGATACGCAGTATTTT
J gene: TRBJ2-7; V gene: TRBV6-1; D gene: NA; clone size: NA; CDR3 protein: CASSDPAGGRYEQYF; CDR3 DNA: TGTGCCAGCAGTGATCCCGCCGGGGGTAGATACGAGCAGTACTTC
J gene: TRBJ2-7; V gene: TRBV19; D gene: TRBD1; clone size: NA; CDR3 protein: CASSTYPGTGLTEQYF; CDR3 DNA: TGTGCCAGTAGTACCTATCCCGGGACAGGCCTCACCGAGCAGTACTTC
J gene: TRBJ1-2; V gene: TRBV9; D gene: NA; clone size: NA; CDR3 protein: CASSVGATNYGYTF; CDR3 DNA: TGTGCCAGCAGCGTAGGGGCCACTAACTATGGCTACACCTTC
J gene: TRBJ2-3; V gene: TRBV5-1; D gene: TRBD2; clone size: NA; CDR3 protein: CASSSLSGGNTDTQYF; CDR3 DNA: TGCGCCAGCAGCTCTCTAAGCGGGGGTAACACAGATACGCAGTATTTT
J gene: TRBJ1-3; V gene: TRBV29-1; D gene: NA; clone size: NA; CDR3 protein: CSVRRSGNTIYF; CDR3 DNA: TGCAGCGTTAGGCGCTCTGGAAACACCATATATTTT
J gene: TRBJ2-7; V gene: TRBV10-3; D gene: TRBD2; clone size: NA; CDR3 protein: CATGLAGSYEQYF; CDR3 DNA: TGTGCCACCGGACTAGCGGGATCCTACGAGCAGTACTTC
J gene: TRBJ2-3; V gene: TRBV27; D gene: TRBD2; clone size: NA; CDR3 protein: CASRSGTTRTTDTQYF; CDR3 DNA: TGTGCCAGCAGGTCCGGGACTACCCGTACCACAGATACGCAGTATTTT
J gene: TRBJ2-7; V gene: TRBV5-1; D gene: TRBD2; clone size: NA; CDR3 protein: CASSTVAGGSYEQYF; CDR3 DNA: TGCGCCAGCAGCACCGTAGCGGGGGGTTCCTACGAGCAGTACTTC
J gene: TRBJ2-7; V gene: TRBV28; D gene: NA; clone size: NA; CDR3 protein: CASSFARVGRYEQYF; CDR3 DNA: TGTGCCAGCAGTTTTGCCCGGGTAGGTCGATACGAGCAGTACTTC
J gene: TRBJ1-1; V gene: TRBV10-3; D gene: NA; clone size: few; CDR3 protein: CAISESKSEAFF; CDR3 DNA: TGTGCCATCAGTGAGTCAAAGAGCGAAGCTTTCTTT
J gene: TRBJ2-6; V gene: TRBV6-5; D gene: NA; clone size: NA; CDR3 protein: CASSRQSSGANVLTF; CDR3 DNA: TGTGCCAGCAGCAGACAGAGCTCTGGGGCCAACGTCCTGACTTTC
J gene: TRBJ2-5; V gene: TRBV4-1; D gene: NA; clone size: NA; CDR3 protein: CASSPQNPQETQYF; CDR3 DNA: TGCGCCAGCAGCCCACAGAACCCCCAAGAGACCCAGTACTTC
J gene: TRBJ2-7; V gene: TRBV6-4; D gene: NA; clone size: NA; CDR3 protein: CATDGYGAYEQYF; CDR3 DNA: TGTGCCACCGATGGGTATGGAGCCTACGAGCAGTACTTC